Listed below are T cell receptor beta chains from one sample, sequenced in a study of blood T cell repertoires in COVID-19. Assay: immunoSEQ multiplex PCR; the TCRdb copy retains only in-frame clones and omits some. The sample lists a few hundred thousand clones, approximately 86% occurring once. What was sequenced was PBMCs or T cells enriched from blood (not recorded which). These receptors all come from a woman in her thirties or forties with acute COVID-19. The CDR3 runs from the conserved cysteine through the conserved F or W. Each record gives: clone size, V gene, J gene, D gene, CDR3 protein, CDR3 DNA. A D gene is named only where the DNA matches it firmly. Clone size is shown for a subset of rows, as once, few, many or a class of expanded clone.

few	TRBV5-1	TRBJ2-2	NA	CASSLAFSTGELFF	TGCGCCAGCAGCTTGGCCTTTAGCACCGGGGAGCTGTTTTTT
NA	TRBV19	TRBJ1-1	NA	CASSTGVGRTDTEAFF	TGTGCCAGTAGTACGGGGGTTGGTCGCACGGACACTGAAGCTTTCTTT
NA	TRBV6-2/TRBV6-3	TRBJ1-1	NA	CASSYGGVGTEAFF	TGTGCCAGCAGTTACGGGGGCGTCGGTACTGAAGCTTTCTTT
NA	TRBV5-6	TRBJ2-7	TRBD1	CASSLVGQGTYEQYF	TGTGCCAGCAGCTTGGTGGGACAGGGGACCTACGAGCAGTACTTC
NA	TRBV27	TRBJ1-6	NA	CASSLKQGSPLHF	TGTGCCAGCAGTTTAAAGCAGGGGTCACCCCTCCACTTT
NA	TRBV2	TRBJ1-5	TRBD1	CASTLTGGQPQHF	TGTGCCAGCACCCTGACAGGGGGACAGCCCCAGCATTTT
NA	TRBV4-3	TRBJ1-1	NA	CASSQGTRMLNTEAFF	TGCGCCAGCAGCCAAGGCACCAGGATGTTGAACACTGAAGCTTTCTTT
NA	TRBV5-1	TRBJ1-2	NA	CASSLAPRGGTNYGYTF	TGCGCCAGCAGCTTAGCCCCCCGGGGTGGTACTAACTATGGCTACACCTTC
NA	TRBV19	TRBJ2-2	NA	CASSISQGLAGELFF	TGTGCCAGTAGTATTTCTCAGGGATTGGCCGGGGAGCTGTTTTTT
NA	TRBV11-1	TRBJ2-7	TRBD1	CASSLGWDSSYEQYF	TGTGCCAGCAGCTTAGGGTGGGACAGCTCCTACGAGCAGTACTTC
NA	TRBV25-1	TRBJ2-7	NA	CASSDQGIGSYEQYF	TGTGCCAGCAGTGACCAGGGTATAGGCTCCTACGAGCAGTACTTC
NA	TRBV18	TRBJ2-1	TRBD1	CASSPLSGQGSSEQFF	TGTGCCAGCTCACCACTCTCGGGACAGGGGAGTTCTGAGCAGTTCTTC
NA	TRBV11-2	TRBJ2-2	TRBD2	CASSSKIAGGTGELFF	TGTGCCAGCAGCTCTAAGATAGCGGGGGGAACCGGGGAGCTGTTTTTT
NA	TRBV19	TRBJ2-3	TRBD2	CASSSLAEGSTDTQYF	TGTGCCAGTAGTAGCCTAGCGGAAGGCAGCACAGATACGCAGTATTTT
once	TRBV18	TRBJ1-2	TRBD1	CASSPTSGTGGATTLNGYTF	TGTGCCAGCTCACCAACCTCCGGGACAGGGGGCGCTACCACACTAAATGGCTACACCTTC
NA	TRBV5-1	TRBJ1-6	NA	CASSLDGSNSPLHF	TGCGCCAGCAGCTTGGACGGTTCTAATTCACCCCTCCACTTT
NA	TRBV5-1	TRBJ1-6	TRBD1	CASSSGTGNSPLHF	TGCGCCAGCAGCTCGGGGACAGGAAATTCACCCCTCCACTTT
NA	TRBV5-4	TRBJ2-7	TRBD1	CASSTGQGAYEQYF	TGTGCCAGCAGCACCGGACAGGGGGCTTACGAGCAGTACTTC
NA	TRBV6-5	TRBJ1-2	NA	CASSYPLTANYGYTF	TGTGCCAGCAGTTACCCCCTGACAGCAAACTATGGCTACACCTTC
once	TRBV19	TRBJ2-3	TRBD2	CASSPGLAGLRVLADTQYF	TGTGCCAGTAGTCCGGGACTAGCGGGTTTAAGGGTTTTGGCAGATACGCAGTATTTT
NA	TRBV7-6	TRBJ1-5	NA	CASSLGAGLNQPQHF	TGTGCCAGCAGCTTAGGGGCAGGGCTCAACCAGCCCCAGCATTTT
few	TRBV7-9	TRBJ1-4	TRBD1	CASSSTGQGGEKLFF	TGTGCCAGCAGCTCCACGGGACAGGGCGGTGAAAAACTGTTTTTT
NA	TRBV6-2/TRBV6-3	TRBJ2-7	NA	CASSYGRAANYEQYF	TGTGCCAGCAGTTACGGGCGGGCCGCCAACTACGAGCAGTACTTC
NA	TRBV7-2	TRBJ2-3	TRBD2	CASSRTSYPDTQYF	TGTGCCAGCAGCAGGACTAGCTATCCAGATACGCAGTATTTT
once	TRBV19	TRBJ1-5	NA	CASTPRVRGNQPQHF	TGTGCCAGTACCCCCCGGGTCCGGGGCAATCAGCCCCAGCATTTT
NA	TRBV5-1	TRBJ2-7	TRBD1	CASSLGGQVGEQYF	TGCGCCAGCAGCTTGGGGGGACAGGTGGGAGAGCAGTACTTC
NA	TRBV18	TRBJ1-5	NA	CASSPAGGSNQPQHF	TGTGCCAGCTCACCCGCGGGGGGTAGCAATCAGCCCCAGCATTTT
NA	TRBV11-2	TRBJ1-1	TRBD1	CASSLVQGTGTEAFF	TGTGCCAGCAGCTTGGTACAGGGGACGGGGACTGAAGCTTTCTTT
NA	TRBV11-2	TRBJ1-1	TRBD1	CASSFWGQGANTEAFF	TGTGCCAGCAGCTTTTGGGGACAGGGGGCGAACACTGAAGCTTTCTTT
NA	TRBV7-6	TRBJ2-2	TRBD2	CASSHRLAGEVTGELFF	TGTGCCAGCAGCCATCGACTAGCGGGAGAGGTCACCGGGGAGCTGTTTTTT
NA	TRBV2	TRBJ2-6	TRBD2	CASTRGGPYISGANVLTF	TGTGCCAGCACGCGGGGGGGCCCTTACATCTCTGGGGCCAACGTCCTGACTTTC
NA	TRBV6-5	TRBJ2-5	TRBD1	CASRDRVVETQYF	TGTGCCAGCAGAGACAGGGTAGTAGAGACCCAGTACTTC
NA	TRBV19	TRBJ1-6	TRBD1	CASSIATRGGGADNSPLHF	TGTGCCAGTAGTATAGCGACGAGAGGGGGCGGTGCGGATAATTCACCCCTCCACTTT
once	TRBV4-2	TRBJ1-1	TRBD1	CASSQQQGALNTEAFF	TGTGCCAGCAGCCAGCAACAGGGGGCCTTGAACACTGAAGCTTTCTTT
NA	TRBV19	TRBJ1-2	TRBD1	CASSNPYKGADYGYTF	TGTGCCAGTAGTAATCCTTATAAGGGGGCGGACTATGGCTACACCTTC
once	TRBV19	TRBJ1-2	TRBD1	CASSLPQGAESDYGYTF	TGTGCCAGTAGTTTACCTCAGGGGGCGGAATCGGACTATGGCTACACCTTC
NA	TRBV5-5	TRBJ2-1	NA	CASSLMTITPLDPISNEQFF	TGTGCCAGCAGCTTGATGACCATTACCCCTCTAGACCCCATTAGCAATGAGCAGTTCTTC
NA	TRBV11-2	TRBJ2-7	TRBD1	CASSTTGGVGYEQYF	TGTGCCAGCAGCACCACAGGGGGCGTTGGTTACGAGCAGTACTTC
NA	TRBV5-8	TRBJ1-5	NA	CASSKQGWSNQPQHF	TGTGCCAGCAGCAAACAGGGATGGAGCAATCAGCCCCAGCATTTT
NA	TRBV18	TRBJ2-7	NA	CASSPVRGGSYEQYF	TGTGCCAGCTCACCAGTCAGGGGAGGGTCCTACGAGCAGTACTTC
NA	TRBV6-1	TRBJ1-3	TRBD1	CASSETGGTGNTIYF	TGTGCCAGCAGTGAGACAGGGGGCACTGGAAACACCATATATTTT
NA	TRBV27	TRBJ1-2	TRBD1	CASSLEGAGGYGYTF	TGTGCCAGCAGTTTGGAGGGTGCAGGGGGATATGGCTACACCTTC
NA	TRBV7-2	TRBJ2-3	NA	CASSLDLRLPADTQYF	TGTGCCAGCAGCTTAGACCTCAGGTTACCCGCGGATACGCAGTATTTT
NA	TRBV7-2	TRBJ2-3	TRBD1	CASSSTGRDTQYF	TGTGCCAGCAGCTCGACAGGGAGAGATACGCAGTATTTT
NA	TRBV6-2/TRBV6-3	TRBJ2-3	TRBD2	CASSEAAGVTDTQYF	TGTGCCAGCAGTGAGGCAGCGGGAGTAACAGATACGCAGTATTTT
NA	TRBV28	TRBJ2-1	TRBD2	CASRPLLAGESNEQFF	TGTGCCAGCAGACCTTTACTAGCGGGAGAATCCAATGAGCAGTTCTTC
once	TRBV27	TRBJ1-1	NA	CASSTTGTEAFF	TGTGCCAGCAGTACCACCGGGACTGAAGCTTTCTTT
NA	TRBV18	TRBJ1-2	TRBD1	CASSPRDSPTNYGYTF	TGTGCCAGCTCACCTAGGGACAGCCCGACTAACTATGGCTACACCTTC
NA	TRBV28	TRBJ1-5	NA	CASSVLRGQQPQHF	TGTGCCAGCAGTGTGTTGCGGGGGCAGCAGCCCCAGCATTTT
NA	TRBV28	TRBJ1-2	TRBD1	CASSFDRGYGYTF	TGTGCCAGCAGTTTCGACAGGGGCTATGGCTACACCTTC
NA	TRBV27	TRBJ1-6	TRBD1	CASSLARTGTSSNSPLHF	TGTGCCAGCAGTTTAGCCCGGACAGGGACATCCTCTAATTCACCCCTCCACTTT
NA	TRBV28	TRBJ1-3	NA	CASTLAGSGNTIYF	TGTGCCAGCACCTTGGCGGGTTCTGGAAACACCATATATTTT
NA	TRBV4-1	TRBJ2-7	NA	CASSQVTQTYEQYF	TGCGCCAGCAGCCAAGTAACGCAGACTTACGAGCAGTACTTC
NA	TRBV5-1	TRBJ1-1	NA	CASSYRENTEAFF	TGCGCCAGCAGCTACAGAGAGAACACTGAAGCTTTCTTT
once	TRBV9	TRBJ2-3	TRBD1	CASSVDPVGYRTGGTDTQYF	TGTGCCAGCAGCGTAGATCCCGTCGGGTACCGGACAGGGGGCACAGATACGCAGTATTTT
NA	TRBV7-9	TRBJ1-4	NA	CASSQLTGKLFF	TGTGCCAGCAGCCAGTTGACAGGAAAACTGTTTTTT
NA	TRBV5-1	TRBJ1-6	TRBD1	CASSPSGQGGSPLHF	TGCGCCAGCAGCCCATCTGGACAGGGAGGATCACCCCTCCACTTT